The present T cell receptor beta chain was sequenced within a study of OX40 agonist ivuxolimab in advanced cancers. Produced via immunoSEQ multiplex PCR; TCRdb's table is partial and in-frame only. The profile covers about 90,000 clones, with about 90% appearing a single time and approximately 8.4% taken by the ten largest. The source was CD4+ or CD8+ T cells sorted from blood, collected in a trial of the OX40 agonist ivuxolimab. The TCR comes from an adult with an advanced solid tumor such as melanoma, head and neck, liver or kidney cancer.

In nucleotides, the CDR3 is TGTGCCAGTCCCCCACTGAAGACAGGGCTAGAGACCCAGTACTTC. It is translated as CASPPLKTGLETQYF. The chain joins TRBV2 to TRBJ2-5, with 7 bases identical to TRBD1. Germline CDR1 SNHLY, CDR2 FYNNEI. CDR3 length equals 15 residues. The J segment lost 4 bases and the V segment lost 9 bases, leaving 14 bases of the junction unmatched.